These 31 T cell receptor beta chains were all obtained from the same sample, sequenced in a study of T-cell memory formation after mild COVID-19 (dated by TCRdb to the early 2020s). Library preparation was by 5' RACE. TCRdb lists the instrument as Illumina NovaSeq 6000. TCRdb took the public reads, trimmed them with fastp at Q25, ran MiXCR for clone calling and kept in-frame beta chains. Rows with a matching CDR3 protein are joined into one entry that keeps the most common DNA and genes. This sample comprises approximately 65,000 distinct CDR3 sequences, less than 9.5% of them detected only once. Around 1.1% of the sample is held by the ten biggest clonotypes. The sequenced sample was PBMCs or a T cell subset sorted from them (not recorded which). Receptors were obtained from a man aged 18 to 29 who had mild COVID-19 (a few samples of this study predate the infection). The sample titles of this study are shuffled in the database, so cell type and time point are left out; the donor was told from shared clones.

A few counts support this clonotype. The rearrangement joins TRBV11-2 to TRBJ2-1; D is unresolved. The CDR3 contains 15 residues. V was trimmed by 5 bases and J by 5 bases, leaving 16 bases between them. The germline gives CDR1 SGHAT, CDR2 FQNNGV. The CDR3 DNA reads TGTGCCAGCAGCCTCAGAAATAGTGAACACAATGAGCAGTTCTTC. Its translation: CASSLRNSEHNEQFF.

The chain is built from TRBV7-8 and TRBJ1-5, with unresolved D. Trimming took 0 bases from V and 7 from J, leaving 7 bases between them. The CDR3 has 13 amino acids. CDR1 and CDR2 from the germline V gene are SGHVS and FQNEAQ. The CDR3 DNA follows: TGTGCCAGCAGCTTAGCGCAGGACCAGCCCCAGCATTTT. This gives the protein CASSLAQDQPQHF.

This clonotype was detected a few times. The chain joins TRBV19 to TRBJ2-5, with D unclear. The CDR3 runs to 13 residues. The V end was cut by 3 bases, the J end by 2 bases, with 7 bases between. Germline CDR1 LNHDA, CDR2 SQIVND (reference sequence). The CDR3 spells CASSIVTQETQYF. Here the CDR3 DNA reads TGTGCCAGTAGTATCGTCACTCAAGAGACCCAGTACTTC.

As concerns this clonotype: Just one base apart from a much larger clone, this may be a read error. This chain links TRBV7-8 with TRBJ2-1, with D perhaps matching TRBD2 (5 bases). The CDR3 covers 13 residues. Germline CDR1 SGHVS, CDR2 FQNEAQ. Trimming pared 5 bases from V and 9 bases from J, leaving 14 bases between. The CDR3: CASSPDSHTEQFF. The DNA for the CDR3 is TGTGCCAGCAGCCCGGACTCACACACTGAGCAGTTCTTC. Full variable domain (missing parts from reference TRBV7-8 and TRBJ2-1): GAGVSQSPRYKVAKRGQDVALRCDPISGHVSLFWYQQALGQGPEFLTYFQNEAQLDKSGLPSDRFFAERPEGSVSTLKIQRTQQEDSAVYLCASSPDSHTEQFFGPGTRLTVL.

The chain has TRBV5-1 and TRBJ1-1; D uncertain. V was trimmed by 5 bases and J by 1 base, leaving 6 bases between them. This CDR3 comprises 12 residues. Germline V lookup: CDR1 SGHRS, CDR2 YFSETQ. CDR3 loop: CASSSGNTEAFF. In DNA form, the CDR3 reads TGCGCCAGCAGTTCAGGGAACACTGAAGCTTTCTTT.

This rearrangement joins TRBV7-2 to TRBJ2-3, with D perhaps matching TRBD1 (5 bases). Trimming pared 0 bases from V and 0 bases from J, leaving 10 bases between. The CDR3 consists of 16 residues. CDR1 is SGHTA, CDR2 FQGNSA, per germline. The CDR3 reads CASSLARQTSTDTQYF. DNA of the CDR3: TGTGCCAGCAGCTTAGCGCGACAGACTAGCACAGATACGCAGTATTTT.

This clonotype appeared a few times. The gene calls are TRBV7-2 and TRBJ2-2, with 7 bases matching TRBD2. The germline gives CDR1 SGHTA, CDR2 FQGNSA. The CDR3 loop spans 15 amino acids. V trimming: 5 bases; J trimming: 1 base; junction bases outside the gene matches: 4. The CDR3 DNA follows: TGTGCCAGCAGCCCCGGGACTATGAACACCGGGGAGCTGTTTTTT. Protein: CASSPGTMNTGELFF.

J is TRBJ2-3 and V is TRBV14; 7 nucleotides line up with TRBD1. This CDR3 comprises 16 residues. J lost 1 base, V lost 1 base, and 5 bases had no gene match. CDR1 SGHDN and CDR2 FVKESK come from the germline V gene. CDR3 in DNA: TGTGCCAGCAGCCAAGTTACTCAGGGGGGCACAGATACGCAGTATTTT. The encoded protein is CASSQVTQGGTDTQYF.

In its sample, this clonotype was seen a few times. This chain joins TRBV7-2 and TRBJ2-2; D is undetermined. V lost 4 bases and J lost 7, with 10 bases in between. Germline V gene data show CDR1 as SGHTA and CDR2 as FQGNSA. CDR3 length: 13 amino acids. CDR3 loop: CASSSQVGGELFF. The CDR3 DNA follows: TGTGCCAGCAGCTCCCAGGTCGGCGGGGAGCTGTTTTTT.

This clonotype was counted between two and nine times. The genes are TRBV21-1 and TRBJ2-7; TRBD1 is the table's D call and was not checked against the DNA. TRBV21-1 is listed as a pseudogene. The CDR3 contains 15 residues. The CDR3 is CASSKPLIQGSEQYV. The CDR3 region has the DNA TGTGCCAGCAGCAAACCTTTAATACAGGGGAGCGAGCAGTACGTC.

Here the CDR3 reads CASSQDRAAGSPLHF. The CDR3, as DNA: TGCGCCAGCAGCCAAGACAGGGCCGCGGGTTCACCCCTCCACTTT. This chain joins TRBV4-3 and TRBJ1-6, with D maybe TRBD1 (5 bases). V lost 0 bases to trimming and J lost 9 bases, with 12 bases between them. Germline assignment: CDR1 LGHNA and CDR2 YSLEER. The CDR3 loop spans 15 amino acids.

This clonotype was detected only a few times. The genes are TRBV11-1 and TRBJ1-1, with D tentatively TRBD1 (5 bases). The V gene's germline CDR1 is SGHAT and CDR2 FQDESV (reference sequence). This CDR3 region has 14 residues. Trimming cost V 6 bases and J 4 bases, with 15 bases left between them. CDR3 in DNA: TGTGCCAGCAGGGCTCGAGGGGAGGTCACTGAAGCTTTCTTT. Protein sequence: CASRARGEVTEAFF.

This clonotype was seen at least ten times. The chain recombines TRBV5-1 with TRBJ2-3, with TRBD1 as a possible D gene (5 bases). Germline lookup yields CDR1 SGHRS and CDR2 YFSETQ. V shed 4 bases and J shed 0 bases, with 9 bases lying between them. The CDR3 is 14 amino acids. The CDR3 here is CASSGQPSTDTQYF. The DNA of the CDR3 is TGCGCCAGCAGCGGACAACCTAGCACAGATACGCAGTATTTT.

V is TRBV12-3 or TRBV12-4 and J is TRBJ1-3; 8 bases are a match to TRBD1. The junction had 7 bases not matched to a gene; V was cut back by 6 bases and J by 3 bases. This CDR3 contains 15 residues. The CDR3 region is CASSRSGQVGNTIYF. The DNA of the CDR3 is TGTGCCAGCAGCCGATCGGGACAGGTTGGAAACACCATATATTTT.

This clonotype was counted at least ten times. This chain connects TRBV5-1 to TRBJ2-7; D may be TRBD1 or TRBD2 (5 bases each). The ends were cut back, 4 bases at V and 2 bases at J, with 19 bases in the middle. The germline CDR1 and CDR2 sequences are SGHRS and YFSETQ. The CDR3 covers 16 residues. In DNA form, the CDR3 reads TGCGCCAGCAGCCCGGGACGGAAACTCTCAACCTACGAGCAGTACTTC. Amino acids: CASSPGRKLSTYEQYF.

The chain carries TRBV28 and TRBJ2-5; TRBD2 is a possible D gene (7 bases). The CDR3 sequence is 16 residues long. The ends were cut back, 4 bases at V and 8 bases at J, with 23 bases in the middle. CDR1 is MDHEN and CDR2 is SYDVKM in the germline V gene. CDR3 amino acids: CASSSGEGGKKRTQYF. In nucleotides, the CDR3 is TGTGCCAGCAGTTCCGGGGAGGGGGGGAAGAAGAGAACCCAGTACTTC. Together with reference TRBV28 and TRBJ2-5, the CDR3 gives the full variable domain: DVKVTQSSRYLVKRTGEKVFLECVQDMDHENMFWYRQDPGLGLRLIYFSYDVKMKEKGDIPEGYSVSREKKERFSLILESASTNQTSMYLCASSSGEGGKKRTQYFGPGTRLLVL.

V gene TRBV5-1 combines with J gene TRBJ1-3; D possibly corresponds to TRBD1 (6 bases). V lost 4 bases to trimming and J lost 0 bases, with 11 bases between them. Germline loops: CDR1 SGHRS, CDR2 YFSETQ. There are 15 residues in the CDR3. In nucleotides, the CDR3 is TGCGCCAGCAGCATACAGGGTTACTCTGGAAACACCATATATTTT. Residues: CASSIQGYSGNTIYF.

The chain combines TRBV7-2 with TRBJ2-1, with 8 nucleotides matching TRBD2. The germline gives CDR1 SGHTA, CDR2 FQGNSA. V gave up 4 bases and J gave up 5 bases; unmatched junction bases: 4. The CDR3 loop spans 14 amino acids. The CDR3 bases are TGTGCCAGCAGCTCGGGACTAGGGAACAATGAGCAGTTCTTC. Protein sequence: CASSSGLGNNEQFF.

V is TRBV7-2 and J is TRBJ1-5; D unresolved. Between the trimmed V and J ends, which lost 5 bases and 6 bases, there was a span of 11 bases. Germline V gives CDR1 SGHTA, CDR2 FQGNSA. The CDR3 is made up of 13 amino acids. As DNA, the CDR3 is TGTGCCAGCAGCCTTCCCTCCGGTCAGCCCCAGCATTTT. This codes for CASSLPSGQPQHF.

This clonotype was seen repeatedly, ten times or more. The V call is TRBV5-1, the J call TRBJ2-1, with 7 positions matching TRBD1. This CDR3 is built from 16 residues. Germline CDR1 and CDR2: SGHRS and YFSETQ. V was pared by 4 bases and J by 5 bases, with 12 bases of the junction left unmatched. CDR3 coding DNA: TGCGCCAGCAGCGTACAACCGGGACAGACCAACAATGAGCAGTTCTTC. Translation gives CASSVQPGQTNNEQFF. Variable domain in full (rest from reference TRBV5-1 and TRBJ2-1): KAGVTQTPRYLIKTRGQQVTLSCSPISGHRSVSWYQQTPGQGLQFLFEYFSETQRNKGNFPGRFSGRQFSNSRSEMNVSTLELGDSALYLCASSVQPGQTNNEQFFGPGTRLTVL.

The chain uses TRBV7-2 and TRBJ1-1; D is ambiguous. This CDR3 spans 13 amino acids. Germline V gene data show CDR1 as SGHTA and CDR2 as FQGNSA. V lost 1 base and J lost 6, with 9 bases in between. CDR3 in DNA: TGTGCCAGCAGCTTAGGGCCTGTACCTGAAGCTTTCTTT. Its translation: CASSLGPVPEAFF.

The V call is TRBV12-5, the J call TRBJ2-5; TRBD2 might be the D (5 bases). This CDR3 has 15 amino acids. Germline V gene lookup returns CDR1 LGHNT and CDR2 FRNRAP. The V end was cut by 0 bases, the J end by 5 bases, with 13 bases between. CDR3 sequence: CASGLVLGVLETQYF. CDR3 DNA sequence: TGTGCTAGTGGTTTGGTACTAGGAGTCTTGGAGACCCAGTACTTC.

The chain combines TRBV5-6 with TRBJ2-1; no clear D gene. CDR1 SGHDT and CDR2 YYEEEE come from the germline V gene. The V gene lost 0 bases and the J gene lost 8 bases, with 15 bases spanning the gap. There are 15 residues in the CDR3. Here the CDR3 DNA reads TGTGCCAGCAGCTTGGTCGTGGCTAATCGTCATGAGCAGTTCTTC. The encoded protein is CASSLVVANRHEQFF.

V is TRBV18 and J is TRBJ2-3, with D possibly being TRBD1 (5 bases). Trimming removed 4 bases from V and 5 bases from J, with 22 bases in between. The length of the CDR3 is 17 residues. The V gene's germline CDR1 is KGHSH and CDR2 LQKENI. The CDR3 DNA reads as TGTGCCAGCTCACAGACTTCCGCGAGCAGGGCAGAAGATACGCAGTATTTT. Translating it yields CASSQTSASRAEDTQYF.

This sequence joins TRBV6-1 and TRBJ2-2; perhaps TRBD2 as D (6 bases). Germline loops: CDR1 MNHNS, CDR2 SASEGT. CDR3 size: 17 residues. The V end was cut by 0 bases, the J end by 3 bases, with 14 bases between. The CDR3 DNA reads TGTGCCAGCAGTGAAGCAGGGTTCTGGGGGGACACCGGGGAGCTGTTTTTT. Amino acids: CASSEAGFWGDTGELFF.

The V gene is TRBV7-2, the J gene TRBJ1-5; D unclear. Germline values: CDR1 SGHTA, CDR2 FQGNSA. V lost 1 base and J 1 base, leaving 8 bases between the germline ends. This CDR3 is built from 15 residues. This chain's CDR3 is CASSLGRRSNQPQHF. The CDR3 nucleotides read TGTGCCAGCAGCTTAGGCAGGAGAAGCAATCAGCCCCAGCATTTT.

This clonotype has ten or more counts. This chain joins TRBV20-1 and TRBJ2-3; the D gene is possibly TRBD1 (6 bases). Germline-derived CDR1 and CDR2 are DFQATT and SNEGSKA (reference sequence). V was clipped by 5 bases and J by 1 base, with 13 bases between them. This CDR3 contains 14 residues. CDR3 DNA sequence: TGCAGTGCTGAGGGGGTTCGTCGCACAGATACGCAGTATTTT. The encoded protein is CSAEGVRRTDTQYF.

This clonotype has a single count. V gene TRBV5-5 combines with J gene TRBJ2-7, with 8 bases lining up with TRBD1. V was clipped by 2 bases and J by 7 bases; unmatched bases: 8. This CDR3 region has 14 residues. The germline CDR1 and CDR2 sequences are SGHKS and YYEKEE (reference sequence). The CDR3 loop is CASSFPGGLGEQYV. DNA for the CDR3: TGTGCCAGCAGCTTCCCAGGGGGCTTGGGGGAGCAGTACGTC.

This chain links TRBV15 with TRBJ1-5; D is undetermined. V shed 4 bases and J shed 5 bases, with 15 bases lying between them. The CDR3 length is 15 residues. Germline CDR1 reads LNHNV; CDR2 reads YYDKDF (reference sequence). The CDR3 sequence: CATSIPTAPYQPQHF. Written as DNA, the CDR3 is TGTGCCACCAGCATCCCCACAGCCCCCTATCAGCCCCAGCATTTT.

This clonotype was seen a handful of times. The V gene is TRBV7-2, the J gene TRBJ2-1, with TRBD2 matching 8 bases. Per the germline V gene, CDR1 is SGHTA and CDR2 is FQGNSA. This CDR3 spans 14 amino acids. Losses at the gene ends were 10 bases for V and 12 bases for J; bases not matched to a gene: 17. The CDR3 here is CATSGVAGIDVQFF. Written as DNA, the CDR3 is TGTGCCACCTCTGGAGTAGCGGGGATCGACGTGCAGTTCTTC.

In its sample, this clonotype was seen a few times. The chain joins TRBV27 to TRBJ2-7; D is undetermined. Per the germline V gene, CDR1 is MNHEY and CDR2 is SMNVEV (reference sequence). Trimming pared 0 bases from V and 1 base from J, leaving 7 bases between. The CDR3 sequence is 14 residues long. The CDR3 DNA is TGTGCCAGCAGTTTATCCGCCCGTTCCTACGAGCAGTACGTC. Its protein product is CASSLSARSYEQYV.